This TCR beta chain comes out of a study of post-analysis software for immune sequencing data (dated by TCRdb to the mid-2010s). Study-wide context: Disease courses on record covered relapsing-remitting, secondary progressive and progressive-relapsing multiple sclerosis, though some patients had no subtype annotation. A subset of samples was prepared in parallel using single-end sample barcoding, then pooled and co-amplified after Illumina adapter ligation. Patient repertoires were compared against roughly 11 previously published healthy control repertoires from donors aged 6 to 25 years.

To demonstrate the VDJtools post-analysis software, TCR beta repertoires were profiled from the peripheral blood of 13 young patients with multiple sclerosis. The multiple sclerosis patients were children and adolescents ranging in age from roughly 6 to 15 years. This clonotype was detected only a few times. Its binding antigen is unknown. Base-call qualities are not available, and no considerably larger clone is one nucleotide away. Reading from cysteine to phenylalanine, the CDR3 counts 12 amino acids. Only the CDR3 DNA stays, 36 bases, in frame from base 1. CDR1 and CDR2 are read off the germline V gene (reference sequence) as DFQATT and SNEGSKA. The germline ends are 15 bases apart after V is trimmed by 7 bases and J by 11 bases. Libraries were made using PCR. The data were produced on an Illumina HiSeq 2500. Unique molecular identifiers were incorporated into TCR beta cDNA libraries to reduce PCR and sequencing biases. Every 1 to 10 million input T cells yielded roughly 500,000 cDNA molecules, meaning each molecule approximated one T cell. The patient libraries were prepared and sequenced with the same protocol used for the earlier healthy control dataset. Within a given batch, samples were prepared together, multiplexed and sequenced on the same HiSeq lane. In the paper's pipeline: Raw barcoded reads were processed with MIGEC, discarding single-read molecular identifier groups before consensus assembly and CDR3 extraction. VDJtools was used for post-analysis of the clonotype tables, with diversity normalized by down-sampling every dataset to the smallest sample size. To correct batch-related cross-sample contamination, repertoire overlap clustering matched CDR3 amino acid sequences but not nucleotide sequences. TCRdb ran its own pipeline on the public reads, namely fastp trimming at Q25 and MiXCR clone calling, and kept in-frame beta chains. Every entry covers one CDR3 protein and lists the most common genes and DNA from its rows. TCRdb's processing, not the authors' own work, is the source of the V and J calls. In all, the sample holds some 700,000 distinct CDR3 sequences, and 59% of those were seen once. Clones ranked in the top ten supply approximately 10% of the sample.

What the authors observed across the whole study: Significantly higher frequencies in patients than in controls were found for about five TRBV segments, including TRBV5-6, TRBV5-1 and TRBV20-1. Direct clustering with F measure showed strong co-clustering of samples prepared in the same batch, prompting a batch-effect correction. The control group was slightly older than the multiple sclerosis patient group. Normalized Chao1 diversity was significantly lower in multiple sclerosis patients than controls, suggesting substantial peripheral T-cell clonal expansion.

This chain is built from TRBV20-1 and TRBJ1-6, and TRBD1 may be the D gene, going by 6 matching bases. The material sequenced was blood. The sequence was obtained from a girl aged 2 to 10 with multiple sclerosis. The base sequence is TGCAGTGTAGCCGGGGGCGTTCCACCCCTCCACTTT. It codes for CSVAGGVPPLHF.